Presented here are 10 T cell receptor beta chains from one specimen sequenced in a study of CD8 T cells in ankylosing spondylitis. Study results and caveats: Made up of eight highly homologous variants, a TCR beta motif appeared characteristic of ankylosing spondylitis blood.

Their recognized antigens are unknown. Each CDR3 protein gets one entry after TCRdb re-called the 5' RACE reads with MiXCR. The sample holds about 450,000 distinct CDR3 sequences, roughly a quarter seen once. What was sequenced was blood, either unsorted or a sorted T cell fraction (not recorded which). The receptor source for this set is a male donor with ankylosing spondylitis.

This clonotype has just a few counts. V usage is TRBV12-3 or TRBV12-4 and J usage is TRBJ2-1; TRBD2 agrees at 10 bases. The junction had 10 bases not matched to a gene; V was cut back by 6 bases and J by 5 bases. The CDR3 totals 16 residues. In DNA form, the CDR3 reads TGTGCCAGCAGCCGAAACCTAGCGGGAGCGCACAATGAGCAGTTCTTC. This sequence encodes CASSRNLAGAHNEQFF.

This chain links TRBV5-1 with TRBJ2-5; 7 nucleotides agree with TRBD2. Per germline, CDR1 SGHRS and CDR2 YFSETQ. CDR3 length: 13 residues. Trimming removed 5 bases from V and 5 bases from J; junction bases left unmatched: 6. CDR3 nucleotide sequence: TGCGCCAGCAGTGACCGGGGGGAGGAGACCCAGTACTTC. It encodes CASSDRGEETQYF.

V gene TRBV5-1 combines with J gene TRBJ2-7; D is ambiguous. Per germline, CDR1 SGHRS and CDR2 YFSETQ. The V and J ends lost 5 bases and 0 bases respectively, with 12 bases between them. The CDR3 covers 14 residues. CDR3 in amino acids: CASSRNFNSYEQYF. CDR3 bases: TGCGCCAGCAGTCGTAACTTCAACTCCTACGAGCAGTACTTC.

The J gene is TRBJ2-1, the V gene TRBV3-1; perhaps D is TRBD1 or TRBD2 (5 bases each). Germline values: CDR1 LGHDT, CDR2 YNNKEL (reference sequence). V shed 4 bases and J shed 5 bases, with 15 bases lying between them. This CDR3 region has 15 residues. The CDR3 sequence: CASSRQTTVNNEQFF. The DNA for the CDR3 is TGTGCCAGCAGCCGACAGACTACCGTCAACAATGAGCAGTTCTTC.

V and J are TRBV6-1 and TRBJ1-1; D is unclear. Trimming took off 1 base at V and 4 bases at J, with 10 bases between the two ends. Germline V CDR1 and CDR2: MNHNS, SASEGT. This CDR3 is 14 amino acids long. The CDR3 sequence is CASSEVLAGTEAFF. CDR3 bases: TGTGCCAGCAGTGAAGTTCTAGCGGGCACTGAAGCTTTCTTT.

The genes are TRBV12-3 or TRBV12-4 and TRBJ2-1, with TRBD2 as a possible D gene (7 bases). The CDR3 runs 16 residues. The ends were cut back, 6 bases at V and 5 bases at J, with 20 bases in the middle. CDR3 sequence reads: CASSLGGGLRHNEQFF. The CDR3 coding sequence is TGTGCCAGCAGCCTAGGAGGGGGACTAAGACACAATGAGCAGTTCTTC.

In its sample, this clonotype was seen a few times. The chain uses TRBV5-6 and TRBJ1-2, with D unclear. V lost 4 bases and J 10 bases, leaving 20 bases between the germline ends. The CDR3 is made up of 14 amino acids. The V gene's germline CDR1 is SGHDT and CDR2 YYEEEE. The CDR3: CASSLPSGESTYTF. The CDR3 coding sequence is TGTGCCAGCAGCCTACCGAGCGGCGAGTCGACCTACACCTTC.

This clonotype was found a few times. The chain employs TRBV20-1 and TRBJ1-5; the D is unclear. There are 15 residues in the CDR3. Germline loops: CDR1 DFQATT, CDR2 SNEGSKA (reference sequence). The V end was cut by 2 bases, the J end by 2 bases, with 13 bases between. The CDR3 bases are TGCAGTGCTAGATACGGGAGTTCGGGCAATCAGCCCCAGCATTTT. This encodes CSARYGSSGNQPQHF.

This clonotype was detected ten times or more. The genes are TRBV12-3 or TRBV12-4 and TRBJ2-7; D is unclear. Trimming took off 5 bases at V and 6 bases at J, with 8 bases between the two ends. The CDR3 extends over 11 amino acids. The DNA of the CDR3 is TGTGCCAGCAGTCTGGCTGGCGAGCAGTACTTC. Its protein is CASSLAGEQYF.

The rearrangement joins TRBV5-1 to TRBJ2-2; D not certain. The CDR3 has 16 residues. V gave up 4 bases and J gave up 4 bases, with 17 bases separating them. Germline CDR1 reads SGHRS; CDR2 reads YFSETQ. In nucleotides, the CDR3 is TGCGCCAGCAGCCCTAGTAGTGGGCCCTCCACCGGGGAGCTGTTTTTT. Its protein product is CASSPSSGPSTGELFF.